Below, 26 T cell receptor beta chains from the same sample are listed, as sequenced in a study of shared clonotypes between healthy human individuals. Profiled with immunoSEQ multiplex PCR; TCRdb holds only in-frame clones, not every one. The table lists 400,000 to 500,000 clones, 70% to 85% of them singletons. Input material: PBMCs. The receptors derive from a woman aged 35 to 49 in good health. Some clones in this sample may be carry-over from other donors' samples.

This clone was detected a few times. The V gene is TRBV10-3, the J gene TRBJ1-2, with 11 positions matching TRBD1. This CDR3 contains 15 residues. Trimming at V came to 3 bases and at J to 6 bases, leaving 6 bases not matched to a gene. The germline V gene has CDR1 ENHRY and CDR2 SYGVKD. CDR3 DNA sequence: TGTGCCATCAGTGAATTAGGACAGGGGGCGGATGGCTACACCTTC. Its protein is CAISELGQGADGYTF.

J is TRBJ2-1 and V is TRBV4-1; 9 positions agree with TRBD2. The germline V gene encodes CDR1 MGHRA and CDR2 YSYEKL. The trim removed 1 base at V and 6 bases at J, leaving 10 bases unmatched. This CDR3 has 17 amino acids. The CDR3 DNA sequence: TGCGCCAGCAGCCAAGTTCGCCCTAGCGGGAACATCAATGAGCAGTTCTTC. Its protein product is CASSQVRPSGNINEQFF.

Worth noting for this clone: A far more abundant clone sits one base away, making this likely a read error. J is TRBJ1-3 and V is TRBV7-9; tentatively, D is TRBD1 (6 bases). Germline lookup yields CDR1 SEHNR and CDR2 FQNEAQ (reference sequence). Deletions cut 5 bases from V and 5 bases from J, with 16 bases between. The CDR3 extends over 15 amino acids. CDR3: CASSQRTGSRNTIYF. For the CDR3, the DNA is TGTGCCAGCAGCCAACGAACAGGGTCAAGAAACACCATATATTTT.

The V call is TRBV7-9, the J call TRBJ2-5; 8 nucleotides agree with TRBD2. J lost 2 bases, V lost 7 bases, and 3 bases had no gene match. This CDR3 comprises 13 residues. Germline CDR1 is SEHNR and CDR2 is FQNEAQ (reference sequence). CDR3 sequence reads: CASTAGGQETQYF. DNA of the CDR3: TGTGCCAGCACCGCGGGAGGACAAGAGACCCAGTACTTC. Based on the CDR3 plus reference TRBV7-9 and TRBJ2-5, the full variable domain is DTGVSQNPRHKITKRGQNVTFRCDPISEHNRLYWYRQTLGQGPEFLTYFQNEAQLEKSRLLSDRFSAERPKGSFSTLEIQRTEQGDSAMYLCASTAGGQETQYFGPGTRLLVL.

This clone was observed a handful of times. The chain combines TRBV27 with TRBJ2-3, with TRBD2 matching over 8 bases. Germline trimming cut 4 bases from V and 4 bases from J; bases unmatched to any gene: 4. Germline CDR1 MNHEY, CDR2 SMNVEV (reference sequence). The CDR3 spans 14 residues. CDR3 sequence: CASSYAGGADTQYF. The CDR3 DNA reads TGTGCCAGCAGTTACGCGGGGGGCGCAGATACGCAGTATTTT.

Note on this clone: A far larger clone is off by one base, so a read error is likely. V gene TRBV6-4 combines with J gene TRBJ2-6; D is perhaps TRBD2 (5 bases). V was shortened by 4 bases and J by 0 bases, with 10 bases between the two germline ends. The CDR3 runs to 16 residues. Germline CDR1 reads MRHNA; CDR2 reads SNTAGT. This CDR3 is CASSGLDFSGANVLTF. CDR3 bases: TGTGCCAGCAGTGGATTGGACTTCTCTGGGGCCAACGTCCTGACTTTC.

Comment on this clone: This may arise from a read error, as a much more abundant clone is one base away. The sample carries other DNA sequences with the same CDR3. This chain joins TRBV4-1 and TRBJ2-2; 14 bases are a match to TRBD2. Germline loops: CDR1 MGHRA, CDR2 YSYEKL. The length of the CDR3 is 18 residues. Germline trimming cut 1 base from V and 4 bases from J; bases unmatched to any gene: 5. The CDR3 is CASSQGGLAGVGTGELFF. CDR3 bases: TGCGCCAGCAGCCAAGGGGGACTAGCGGGAGTGGGCACCGGGGAGCTGTTTTTT.

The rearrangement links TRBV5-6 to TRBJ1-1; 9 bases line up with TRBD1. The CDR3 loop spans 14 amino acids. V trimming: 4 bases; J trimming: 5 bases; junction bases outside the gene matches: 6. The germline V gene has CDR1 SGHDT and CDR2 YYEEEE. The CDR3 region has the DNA TGTGCCAGCAGCACGGGACAGGGCCAGACTGAAGCTTTCTTT. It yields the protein CASSTGQGQTEAFF. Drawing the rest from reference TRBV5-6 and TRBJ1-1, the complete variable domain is DAGVTQSPTHLIKTRGQQVTLRCSPKSGHDTVSWYQQALGQGPQFIFQYYEEEERQRGNFPDRFSGHQFPNYSSELNVNALLLGDSALYLCASSTGQGQTEAFFGQGTRLTVV.

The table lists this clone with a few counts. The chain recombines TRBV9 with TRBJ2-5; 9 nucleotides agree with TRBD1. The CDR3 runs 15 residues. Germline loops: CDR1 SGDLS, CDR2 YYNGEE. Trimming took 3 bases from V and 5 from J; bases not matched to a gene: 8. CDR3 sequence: CASSALGTGKETQYF. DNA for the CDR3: TGTGCCAGCAGCGCCCTGGGGACAGGGAAGGAGACCCAGTACTTC.

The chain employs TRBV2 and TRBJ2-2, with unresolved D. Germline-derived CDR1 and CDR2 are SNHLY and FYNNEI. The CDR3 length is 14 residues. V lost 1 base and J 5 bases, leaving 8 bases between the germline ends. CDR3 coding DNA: TGTGCCAGCAGTGAAGTCTTGGCTACCGGGGAGCTGTTTTTT. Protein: CASSEVLATGELFF.

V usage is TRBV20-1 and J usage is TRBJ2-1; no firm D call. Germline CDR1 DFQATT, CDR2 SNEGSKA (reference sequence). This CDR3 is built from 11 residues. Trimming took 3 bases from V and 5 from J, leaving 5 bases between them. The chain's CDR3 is CSASPNNEQFF. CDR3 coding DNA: TGCAGTGCTAGCCCCAACAATGAGCAGTTCTTC.

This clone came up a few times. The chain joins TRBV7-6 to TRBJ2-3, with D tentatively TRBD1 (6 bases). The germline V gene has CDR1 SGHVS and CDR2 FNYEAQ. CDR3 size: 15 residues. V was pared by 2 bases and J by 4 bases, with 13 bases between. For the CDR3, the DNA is TGTGCCAGCAGCTTAAGGGGGTCCGGGGCAGATACGCAGTATTTT. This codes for CASSLRGSGADTQYF. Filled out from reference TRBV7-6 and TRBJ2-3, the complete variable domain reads GAGVSQSPRYKVTKRGQDVALRCDPISGHVSLYWYRQALGQGPEFLTYFNYEAQQDKSGLPNDRFSAERPEGSISTLTIQRTEQRDSAMYRCASSLRGSGADTQYFGPGTRLTVL.

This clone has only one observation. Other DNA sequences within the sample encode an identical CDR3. CDR3 sequence (DNA): TGTGCCAGCAGCGTCGGGGGATCCACAGATACGCAGTATTTT. Amino acid sequence: CASSVGGSTDTQYF. J is TRBJ2-3 and V is TRBV9, with D perhaps TRBD2 (6 bases). V lost 2 bases and J 2 bases, leaving 9 bases between the germline ends. The CDR3 length is 14 residues. Germline V gene lookup returns CDR1 SGDLS and CDR2 YYNGEE.

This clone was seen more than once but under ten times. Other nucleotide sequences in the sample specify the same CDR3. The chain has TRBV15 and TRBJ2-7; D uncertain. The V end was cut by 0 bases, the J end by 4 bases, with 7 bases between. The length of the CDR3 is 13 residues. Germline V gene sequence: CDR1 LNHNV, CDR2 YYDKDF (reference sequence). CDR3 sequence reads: CATSRDLGYEQYF. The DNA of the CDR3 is TGTGCCACCAGCAGAGATCTTGGGTACGAGCAGTACTTC.

CDR3 sequence reads: CASSSRQGNTGELFF. CDR3 sequence (DNA): TGTGCCAGCAGCTCCCGACAGGGTAACACCGGGGAGCTGTTTTTT. The chain carries TRBV7-9 and TRBJ2-2; TRBD1 aligns across 7 bases. CDR3 length: 15 residues. V gave up 4 bases and J gave up 2 bases; unmatched junction bases: 4. Germline V gene sequence: CDR1 SEHNR, CDR2 FQNEAQ (reference sequence).

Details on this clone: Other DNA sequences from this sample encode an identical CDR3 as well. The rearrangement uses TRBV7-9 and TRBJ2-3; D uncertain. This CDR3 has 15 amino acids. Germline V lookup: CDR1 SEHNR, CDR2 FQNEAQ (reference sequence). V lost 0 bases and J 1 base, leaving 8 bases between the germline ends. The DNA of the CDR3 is TGTGCCAGCAGCTTAGCAGGGTTGGGCACAGATACGCAGTATTTT. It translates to CASSLAGLGTDTQYF.

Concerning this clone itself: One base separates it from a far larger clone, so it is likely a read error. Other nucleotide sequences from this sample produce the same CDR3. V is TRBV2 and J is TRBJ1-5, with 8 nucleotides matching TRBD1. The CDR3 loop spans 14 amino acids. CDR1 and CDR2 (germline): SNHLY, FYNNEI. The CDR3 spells CASGGQGASGPQHF. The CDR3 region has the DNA TGTGCCAGCGGCGGACAGGGTGCGTCTGGGCCCCAACATTTT.

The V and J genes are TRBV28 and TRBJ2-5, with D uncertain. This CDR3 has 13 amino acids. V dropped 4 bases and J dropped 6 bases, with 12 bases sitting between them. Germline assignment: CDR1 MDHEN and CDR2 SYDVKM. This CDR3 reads CASSSPYPKTQYF. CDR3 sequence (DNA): TGTGCCAGCAGTTCCCCCTACCCTAAGACCCAGTACTTC.

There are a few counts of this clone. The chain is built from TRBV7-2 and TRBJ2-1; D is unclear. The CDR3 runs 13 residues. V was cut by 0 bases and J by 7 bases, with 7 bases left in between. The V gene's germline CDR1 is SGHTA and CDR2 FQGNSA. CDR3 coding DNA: TGTGCCAGCAGCTTAGCGGTCAGGAATGAGCAGTTCTTC. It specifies CASSLAVRNEQFF. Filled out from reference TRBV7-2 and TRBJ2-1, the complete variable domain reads GAGVSQSPSNKVTEKGKDVELRCDPISGHTALYWYRQSLGQGLEFLIYFQGNSAPDKSGLPSDRFSAERTGGSVSTLTIQRTQQEDSAVYLCASSLAVRNEQFFGPGTRLTVL.

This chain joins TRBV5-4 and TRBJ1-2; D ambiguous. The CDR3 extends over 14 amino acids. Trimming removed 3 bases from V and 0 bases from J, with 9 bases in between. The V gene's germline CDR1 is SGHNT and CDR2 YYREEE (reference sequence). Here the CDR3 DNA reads TGTGCCAGCAGCTACCCGAGGTCTAACTATGGCTACACCTTC. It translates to CASSYPRSNYGYTF.

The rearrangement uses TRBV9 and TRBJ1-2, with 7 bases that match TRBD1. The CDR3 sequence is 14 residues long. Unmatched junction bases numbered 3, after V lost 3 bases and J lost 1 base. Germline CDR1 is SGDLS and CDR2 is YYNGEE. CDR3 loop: CASSEGGVNYGYTF. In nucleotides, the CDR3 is TGTGCCAGCAGCGAAGGGGGCGTTAACTATGGCTACACCTTC.

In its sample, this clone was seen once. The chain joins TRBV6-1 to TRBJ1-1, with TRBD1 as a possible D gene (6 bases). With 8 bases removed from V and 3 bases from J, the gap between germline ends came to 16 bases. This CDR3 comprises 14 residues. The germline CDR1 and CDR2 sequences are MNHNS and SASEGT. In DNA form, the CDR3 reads TGTGCCAGCCAGAGGGGGTGGGTGGACACTGAAGCTTTCTTT. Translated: CASQRGWVDTEAFF.

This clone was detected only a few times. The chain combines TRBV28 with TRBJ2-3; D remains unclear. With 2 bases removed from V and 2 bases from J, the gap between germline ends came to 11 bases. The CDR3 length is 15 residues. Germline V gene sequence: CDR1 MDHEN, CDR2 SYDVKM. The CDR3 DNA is TGTGCCAGCAGTTTAGGTTCAGGCCACACAGATACGCAGTATTTT. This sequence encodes CASSLGSGHTDTQYF.

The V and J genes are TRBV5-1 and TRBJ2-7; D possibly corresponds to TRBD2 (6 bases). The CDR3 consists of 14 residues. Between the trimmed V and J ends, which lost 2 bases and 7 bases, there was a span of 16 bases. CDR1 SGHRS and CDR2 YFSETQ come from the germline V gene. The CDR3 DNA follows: TGCGCCAGCAGCTTTGGGGCGATTAGCGGAGAGCAGTACTTC. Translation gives CASSFGAISGEQYF.

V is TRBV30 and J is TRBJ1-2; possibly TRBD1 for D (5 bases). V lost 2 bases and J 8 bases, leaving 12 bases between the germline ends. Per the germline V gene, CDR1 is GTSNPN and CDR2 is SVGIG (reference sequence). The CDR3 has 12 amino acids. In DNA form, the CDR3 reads TGTGCCTGGAGTCCGTCGGGGGGAGGCTACACCTTC. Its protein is CAWSPSGGGYTF. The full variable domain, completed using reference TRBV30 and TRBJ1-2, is SQTIHQWPATLVQPVGSPLSLECTVEGTSNPNLYWYRQAAGRGLQLLFYSVGIGQISSEVPQNLSASRPQDRQFILSSKKLLLSDSGFYLCAWSPSGGGYTFGSGTRLTVV.

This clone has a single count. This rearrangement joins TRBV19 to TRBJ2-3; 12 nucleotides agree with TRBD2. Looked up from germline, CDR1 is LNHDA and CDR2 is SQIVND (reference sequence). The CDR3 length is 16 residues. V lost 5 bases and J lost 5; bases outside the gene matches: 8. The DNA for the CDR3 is TGTGCCAGTAGTCCCCTAGCGGGAGGGCCCAGAGATACGCAGTATTTT. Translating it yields CASSPLAGGPRDTQYF. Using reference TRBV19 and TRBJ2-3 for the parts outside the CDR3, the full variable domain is DGGITQSPKYLFRKEGQNVTLSCEQNLNHDAMYWYRQDPGQGLRLIYYSQIVNDFQKGDIAEGYSVSREKKESFPLTVTSAQKNPTAFYLCASSPLAGGPRDTQYFGPGTRLTVL.